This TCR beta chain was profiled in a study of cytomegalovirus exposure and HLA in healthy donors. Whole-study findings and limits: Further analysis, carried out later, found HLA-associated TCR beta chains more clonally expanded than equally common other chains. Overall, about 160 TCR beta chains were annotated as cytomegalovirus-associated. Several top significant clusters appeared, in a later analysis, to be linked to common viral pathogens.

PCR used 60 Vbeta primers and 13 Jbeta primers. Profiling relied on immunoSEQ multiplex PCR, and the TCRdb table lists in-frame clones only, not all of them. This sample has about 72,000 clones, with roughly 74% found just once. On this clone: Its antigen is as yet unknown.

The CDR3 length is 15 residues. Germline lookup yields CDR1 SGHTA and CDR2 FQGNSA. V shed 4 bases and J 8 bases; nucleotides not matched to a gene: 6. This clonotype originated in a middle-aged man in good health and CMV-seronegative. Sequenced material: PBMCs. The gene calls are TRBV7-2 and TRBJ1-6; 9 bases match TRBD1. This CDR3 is CASSSQGQGYSPLHF. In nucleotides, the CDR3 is TGTGCCAGCAGCTCCCAGGGACAGGGTTATTCACCCCTCCACTTT.